This TCR beta chain came from a study of blood T cell repertoires in COVID-19 (dated by TCRdb to about 2020). Study-level background: Collaborator samples came from the United States, Italy and Spain and covered acute and convalescent phases of COVID-19. The prospective study material was composed of cDNA or gDNA derived from T cells, B-cell-depleted T cells, or PBMCs. The dataset comprised deeply sampled blood TCRbeta repertoires from subjects exposed to, actively infected with, or recovered from COVID-19. The repertoires were released in a freely available public database meant as a resource for research on the immune response to SARS-CoV-2. Samples were obtained from the ongoing ImmuneRACE study (first 160 participants) and from about 1,300 subjects provided by 6 global collaborators. Sample metadata almost always included a de-identified subject ID, COVID-19 status, age in years and sex. Where available, HLA class I and class II types were taken from metadata supplied by the sample provider and were not determined by assay-based typing. On the study overall, not on this receptor specifically: The amount of clinical and demographic metadata varied by source and participant and was provided uncurated.

A word on this clone: There is no known antigen for this receptor. One junction end disagrees with the germline gene, perhaps due to a read error.

TCRbeta CDR3 regions were amplified from genomic DNA by means of the immunoSEQ Assay, a bias-controlled multiplex PCR. The paper's processing steps were these. Within the assay, amplification of reference gene primers was used to estimate how many nucleated cells each sample contained. To quantify the absolute abundance of each unique TCRbeta CDR3 rearrangement, sequence reads were collapsed and filtered. Productive Simpson clonality was computed per sample as the square root of Simpson's diversity index over productive rearrangements. TCRdb holds this immuneACCESS table with in-frame rearrangements only. Some clones are missing; in checked studies, unresolved V genes explain under half, and the rest has no known cause. The V and J calls and clone size are taken from that table; D and trimming were inferred from the DNA. This sample has around 76,000 clones in its table, and around 83% of those were observed once. The top ten hold 6.5% to 7.5% of the sample.

At one collaborating source in Seattle, patients were enrolled during active infection and were followed longitudinally through the course of disease. Whole blood was collected in K2EDTA tubes by collaborating institutions according to the institutions' own protocols. For TCRbeta analysis, collaborators shipped samples in one of three forms: frozen whole blood, isolated PBMCs, or DNA extracted from either of those sample types. CDR1 MDHEN and CDR2 SYDVKM are derived from the germline V gene. The CDR3 sequence holds 17 residues, the cysteine and phenylalanine included. Only the CDR3 DNA is retained, 51 bases long and in frame from the first base.

The sequenced material came from peripheral blood. This receptor chain uses TRBV28 and TRBJ1-2; 7 junctional bases match TRBD1. The receptor comes from a man aged 25-45 years with COVID-19, enrolled during active disease. For the CDR3, the sequence is CASSSRTRRRGLSGYAF. The DNA sequence is TGTGCCAGCAGCTCCCGAACACGACGGAGGGGGCTTTCTGGCTACGCCTTC.